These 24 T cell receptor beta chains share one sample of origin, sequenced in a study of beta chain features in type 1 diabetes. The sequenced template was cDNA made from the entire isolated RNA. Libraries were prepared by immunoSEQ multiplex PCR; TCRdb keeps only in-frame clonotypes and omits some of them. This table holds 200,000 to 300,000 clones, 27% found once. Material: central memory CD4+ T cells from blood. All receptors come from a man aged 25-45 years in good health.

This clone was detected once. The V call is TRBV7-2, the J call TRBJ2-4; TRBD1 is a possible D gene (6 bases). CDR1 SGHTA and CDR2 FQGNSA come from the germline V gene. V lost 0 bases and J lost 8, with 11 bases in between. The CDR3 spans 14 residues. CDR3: CASSLASRGHIQYF. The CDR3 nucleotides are TGTGCCAGCAGCTTAGCCTCCAGGGGACACATTCAGTACTTC.

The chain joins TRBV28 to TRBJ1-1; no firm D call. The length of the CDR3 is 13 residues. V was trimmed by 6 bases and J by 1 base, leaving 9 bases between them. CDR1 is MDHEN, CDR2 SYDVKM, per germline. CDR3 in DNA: TGTGCCAGCAGCCCCGGCCAGAACACTGAAGCTTTCTTT. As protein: CASSPGQNTEAFF.

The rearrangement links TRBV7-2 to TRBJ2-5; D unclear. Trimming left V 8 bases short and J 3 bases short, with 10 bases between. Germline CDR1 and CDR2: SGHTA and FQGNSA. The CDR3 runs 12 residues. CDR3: CASGRPKETQYF. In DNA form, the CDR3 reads TGTGCCAGCGGGCGCCCTAAAGAGACCCAGTACTTC.

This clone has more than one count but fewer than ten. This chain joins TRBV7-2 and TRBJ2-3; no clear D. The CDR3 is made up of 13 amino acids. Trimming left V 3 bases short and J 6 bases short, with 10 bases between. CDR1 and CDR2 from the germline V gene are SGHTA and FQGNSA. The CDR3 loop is CASSFGPADTQYF. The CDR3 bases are TGTGCCAGCAGCTTCGGGCCTGCGGATACGCAGTATTTT. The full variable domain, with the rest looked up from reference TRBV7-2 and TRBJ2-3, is GAGVSQSPSNKVTEKGKDVELRCDPISGHTALYWYRQSLGQGLEFLIYFQGNSAPDKSGLPSDRFSAERTGGSVSTLTIQRTQQEDSAVYLCASSFGPADTQYFGPGTRLTVL.

The CDR3 DNA follows: TGTGCCAGCAGCCCTGGTGACTACGAGCAGTACTTC. Translating gives CASSPGDYEQYF. This chain connects TRBV7-9 to TRBJ2-7; D gene unclear. The CDR3 extends over 12 amino acids. Trimming shortened V by 5 bases and J by 3 bases, and 8 bases separated the two germline ends. Germline CDR1 reads SEHNR; CDR2 reads FQNEAQ (reference sequence).

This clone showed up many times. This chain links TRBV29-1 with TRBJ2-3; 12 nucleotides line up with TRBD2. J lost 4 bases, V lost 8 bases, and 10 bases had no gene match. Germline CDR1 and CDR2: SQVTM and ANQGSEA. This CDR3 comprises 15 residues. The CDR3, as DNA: TGCAGCACTGAAGGAGCTAGCGGGAGGGCAGATACGCAGTATTTT. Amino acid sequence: CSTEGASGRADTQYF.

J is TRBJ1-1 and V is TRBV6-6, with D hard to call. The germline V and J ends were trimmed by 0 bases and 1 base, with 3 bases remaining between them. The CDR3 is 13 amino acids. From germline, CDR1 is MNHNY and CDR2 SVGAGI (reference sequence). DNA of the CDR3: TGTGCCAGCAGTTACTCGAGGAACACTGAAGCTTTCTTT. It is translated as CASSYSRNTEAFF.

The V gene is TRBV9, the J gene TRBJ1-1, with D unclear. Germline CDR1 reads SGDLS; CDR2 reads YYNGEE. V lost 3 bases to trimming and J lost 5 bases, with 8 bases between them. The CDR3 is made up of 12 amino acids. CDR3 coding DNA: TGTGCCAGCAGCGAGCAATTAACTGAAGCTTTCTTT. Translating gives CASSEQLTEAFF.

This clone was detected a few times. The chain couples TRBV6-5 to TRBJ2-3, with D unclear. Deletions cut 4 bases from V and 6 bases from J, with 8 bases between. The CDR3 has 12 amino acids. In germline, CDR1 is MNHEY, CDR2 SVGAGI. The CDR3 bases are TGTGCCAGCAGTTTTCCCGGGGATACGCAGTATTTT. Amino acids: CASSFPGDTQYF.

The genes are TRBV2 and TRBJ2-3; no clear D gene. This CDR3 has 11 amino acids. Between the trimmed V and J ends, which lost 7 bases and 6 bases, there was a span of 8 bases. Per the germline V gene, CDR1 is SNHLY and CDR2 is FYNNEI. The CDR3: CASIGVDTQYF. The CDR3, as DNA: TGTGCCAGCATCGGTGTCGATACGCAGTATTTT.

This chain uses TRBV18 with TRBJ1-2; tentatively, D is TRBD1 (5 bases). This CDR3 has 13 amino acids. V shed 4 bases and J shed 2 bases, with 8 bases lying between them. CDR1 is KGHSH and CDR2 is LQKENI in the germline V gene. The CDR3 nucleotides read TGTGCCAGCTCACAAGACAGCAACTATGGCTACACCTTC. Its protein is CASSQDSNYGYTF.

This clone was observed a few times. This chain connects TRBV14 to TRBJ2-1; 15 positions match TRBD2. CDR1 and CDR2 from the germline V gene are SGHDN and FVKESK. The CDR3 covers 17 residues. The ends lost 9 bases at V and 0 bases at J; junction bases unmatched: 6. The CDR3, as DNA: TGTGCCAGTGGACTAGCGGGAGGGGCGAGCTCCTACAATGAGCAGTTCTTC. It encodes CASGLAGGASSYNEQFF.

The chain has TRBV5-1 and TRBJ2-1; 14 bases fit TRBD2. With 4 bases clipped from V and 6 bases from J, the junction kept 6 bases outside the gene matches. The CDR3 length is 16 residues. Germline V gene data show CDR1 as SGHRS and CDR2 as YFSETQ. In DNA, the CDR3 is TGCGCCAGCAGCGCCAAGGGACTAGCGGGAGCCAATGAGCAGTTCTTC. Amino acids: CASSAKGLAGANEQFF.

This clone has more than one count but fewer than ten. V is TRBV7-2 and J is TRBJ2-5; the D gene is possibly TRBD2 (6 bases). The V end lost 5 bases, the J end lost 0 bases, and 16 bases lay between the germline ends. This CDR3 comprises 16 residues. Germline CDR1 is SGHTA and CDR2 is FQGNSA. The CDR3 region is CASSRLGTPYQETQYF. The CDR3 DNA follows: TGTGCCAGCAGCCGCCTTGGGACTCCTTACCAAGAGACCCAGTACTTC. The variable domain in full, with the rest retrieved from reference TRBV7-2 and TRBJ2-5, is GAGVSQSPSNKVTEKGKDVELRCDPISGHTALYWYRQSLGQGLEFLIYFQGNSAPDKSGLPSDRFSAERTGGSVSTLTIQRTQQEDSAVYLCASSRLGTPYQETQYFGPGTRLLVL.

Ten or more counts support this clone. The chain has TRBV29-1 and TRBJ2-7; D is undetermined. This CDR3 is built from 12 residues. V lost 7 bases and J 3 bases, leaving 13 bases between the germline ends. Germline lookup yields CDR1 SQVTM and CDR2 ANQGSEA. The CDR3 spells CSATSQGYEQYF. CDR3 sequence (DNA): TGCAGCGCCACCTCGCAAGGCTACGAGCAGTACTTC.

CDR3 DNA sequence: TGTGCCAGCAGCTTAGCCGGGGGAGGTGGAAACACCATATATTTT. Translating it yields CASSLAGGGGNTIYF. The chain recombines TRBV7-2 with TRBJ1-3, with D maybe TRBD1 (5 bases). This CDR3 is 15 amino acids long. The germline gives CDR1 SGHTA, CDR2 FQGNSA. Trimming left V 0 bases short and J 3 bases short, with 9 bases between.

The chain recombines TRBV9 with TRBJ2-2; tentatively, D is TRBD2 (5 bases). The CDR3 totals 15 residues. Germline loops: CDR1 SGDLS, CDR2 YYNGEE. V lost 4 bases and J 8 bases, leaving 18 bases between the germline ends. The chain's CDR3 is CASSPRRGIRGELFF. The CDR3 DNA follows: TGTGCCAGCAGCCCACGACGAGGGATCCGAGGGGAGCTGTTTTTT.

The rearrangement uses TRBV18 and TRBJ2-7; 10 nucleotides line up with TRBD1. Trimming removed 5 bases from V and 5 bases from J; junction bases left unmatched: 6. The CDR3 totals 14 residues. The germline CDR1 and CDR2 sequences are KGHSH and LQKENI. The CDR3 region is CASSGQGEEDEQYF. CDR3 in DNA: TGTGCCAGCTCAGGACAGGGGGAGGAAGACGAGCAGTACTTC.

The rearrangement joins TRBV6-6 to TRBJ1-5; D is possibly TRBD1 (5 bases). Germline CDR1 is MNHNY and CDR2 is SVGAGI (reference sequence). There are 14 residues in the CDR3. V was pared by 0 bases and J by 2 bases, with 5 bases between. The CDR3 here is CASSYSGGNQPQHF. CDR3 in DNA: TGTGCCAGCAGTTACTCAGGGGGCAATCAGCCCCAGCATTTT.

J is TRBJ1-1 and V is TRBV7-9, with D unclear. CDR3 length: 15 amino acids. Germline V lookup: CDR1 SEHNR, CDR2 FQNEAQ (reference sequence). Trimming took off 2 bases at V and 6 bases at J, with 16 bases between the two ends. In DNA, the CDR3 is TGTGCCAGCAGCTTAAGGTCGGGAGGAGAGTCTGAAGCTTTCTTT. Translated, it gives CASSLRSGGESEAFF.

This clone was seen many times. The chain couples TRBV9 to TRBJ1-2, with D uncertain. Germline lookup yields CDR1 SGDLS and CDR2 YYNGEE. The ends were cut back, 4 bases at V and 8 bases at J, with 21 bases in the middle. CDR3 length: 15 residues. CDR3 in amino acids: CASSPVWRPLTGYTF. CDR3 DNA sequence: TGTGCCAGCAGCCCCGTTTGGCGGCCTCTTACGGGCTACACCTTC.

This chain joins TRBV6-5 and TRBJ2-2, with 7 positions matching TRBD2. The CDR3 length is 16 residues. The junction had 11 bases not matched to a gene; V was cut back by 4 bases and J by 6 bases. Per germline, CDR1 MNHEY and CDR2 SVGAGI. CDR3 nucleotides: TGTGCCAGCAGTTTGACGGGGGGACTTAGTTCCGGGGAGCTGTTTTTT. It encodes CASSLTGGLSSGELFF.

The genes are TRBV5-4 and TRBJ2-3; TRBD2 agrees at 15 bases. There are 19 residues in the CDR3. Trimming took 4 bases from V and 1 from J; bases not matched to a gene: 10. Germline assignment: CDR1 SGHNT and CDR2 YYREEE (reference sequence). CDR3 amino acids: CASSPEGLAGGRGTDTQYF. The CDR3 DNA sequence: TGTGCCAGCAGCCCGGAAGGACTAGCGGGGGGGCGCGGCACAGATACGCAGTATTTT.

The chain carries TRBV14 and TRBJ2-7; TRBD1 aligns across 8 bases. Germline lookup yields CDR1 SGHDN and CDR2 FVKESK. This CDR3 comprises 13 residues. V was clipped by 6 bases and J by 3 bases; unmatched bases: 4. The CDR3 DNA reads TGTGCCAGCAGGGACAGGGTGGGCTACGAGCAGTACTTC. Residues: CASRDRVGYEQYF. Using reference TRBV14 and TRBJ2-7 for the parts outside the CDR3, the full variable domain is EAGVTQFPSHSVIEKGQTVTLRCDPISGHDNLYWYRRVMGKEIKFLLHFVKESKQDESGMPNNRFLAERTGGTYSTLKVQPAELEDSGVYFCASRDRVGYEQYFGPGTRLTVT.